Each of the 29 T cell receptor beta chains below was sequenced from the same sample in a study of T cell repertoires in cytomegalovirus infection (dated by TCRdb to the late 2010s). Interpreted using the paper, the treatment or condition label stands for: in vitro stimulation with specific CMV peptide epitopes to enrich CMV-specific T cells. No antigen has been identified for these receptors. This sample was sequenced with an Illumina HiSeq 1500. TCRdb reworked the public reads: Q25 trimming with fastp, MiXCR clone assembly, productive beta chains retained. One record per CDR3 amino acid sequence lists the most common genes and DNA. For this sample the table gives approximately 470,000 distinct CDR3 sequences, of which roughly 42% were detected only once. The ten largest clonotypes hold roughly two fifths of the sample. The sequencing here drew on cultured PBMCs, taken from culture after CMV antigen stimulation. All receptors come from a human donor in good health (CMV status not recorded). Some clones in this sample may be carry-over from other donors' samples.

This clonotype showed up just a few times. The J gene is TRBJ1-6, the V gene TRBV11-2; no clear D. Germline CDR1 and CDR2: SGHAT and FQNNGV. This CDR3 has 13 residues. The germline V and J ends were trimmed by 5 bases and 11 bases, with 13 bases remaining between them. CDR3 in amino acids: CASSQEERTPLHF. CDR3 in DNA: TGTGCCAGCAGCCAAGAAGAGAGGACACCCCTCCACTTT. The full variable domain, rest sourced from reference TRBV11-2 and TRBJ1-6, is EAGVAQSPRYKIIEKRQSVAFWCNPISGHATLYWYQQILGQGPKLLIQFQNNGVVDDSQLPKDRFSAERLKGVDSTLKIQPAKLEDSAVYLCASSQEERTPLHFGNGTRLTVT.

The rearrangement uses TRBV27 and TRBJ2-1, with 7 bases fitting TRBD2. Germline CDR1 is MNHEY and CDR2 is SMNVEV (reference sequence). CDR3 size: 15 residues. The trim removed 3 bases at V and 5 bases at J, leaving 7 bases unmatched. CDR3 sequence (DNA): TGTGCCAGCAGTTTGGCGAGACTAGCACACAATGAGCAGTTCTTC. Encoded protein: CASSLARLAHNEQFF.

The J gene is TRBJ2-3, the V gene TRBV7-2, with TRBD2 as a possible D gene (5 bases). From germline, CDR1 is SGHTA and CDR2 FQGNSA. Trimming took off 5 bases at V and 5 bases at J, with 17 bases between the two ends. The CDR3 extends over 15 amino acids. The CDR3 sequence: CASSPWAGLGDTQYF. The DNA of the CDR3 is TGTGCCAGCAGCCCCTGGGCCGGACTCGGAGATACGCAGTATTTT.

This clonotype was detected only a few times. The CDR3 reads CASSVGQRIPEAFF. The CDR3 DNA reads as TGTGCCAGCAGTGTCGGTCAGCGCATTCCTGAAGCTTTCTTT. The chain employs TRBV6-1 and TRBJ1-1; D gene uncertain. V was shortened by 4 bases and J by 6 bases, with 15 bases between the two germline ends. Germline CDR1 and CDR2: MNHNS and SASEGT. The CDR3 totals 14 residues.

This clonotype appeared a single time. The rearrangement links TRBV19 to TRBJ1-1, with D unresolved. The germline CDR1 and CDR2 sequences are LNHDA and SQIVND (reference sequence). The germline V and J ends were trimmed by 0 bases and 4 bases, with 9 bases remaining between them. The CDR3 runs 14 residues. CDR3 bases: TGTGCCAGTAGTATAGAGCGGGCAGCCACTGAAGCTTTCTTT. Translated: CASSIERAATEAFF.

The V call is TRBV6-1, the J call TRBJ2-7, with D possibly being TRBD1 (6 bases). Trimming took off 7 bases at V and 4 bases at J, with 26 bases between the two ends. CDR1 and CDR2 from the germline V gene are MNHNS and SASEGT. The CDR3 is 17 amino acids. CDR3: CASNSRQDSLTFYEQYF. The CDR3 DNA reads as TGTGCCAGCAACTCTCGACAGGACAGCCTTACCTTTTACGAGCAGTACTTC.

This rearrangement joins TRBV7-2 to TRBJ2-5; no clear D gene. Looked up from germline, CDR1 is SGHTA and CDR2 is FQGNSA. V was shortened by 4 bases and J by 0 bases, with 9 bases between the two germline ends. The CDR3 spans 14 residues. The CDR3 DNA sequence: TGTGCCAGCAGCTCCCAGCGTAACCAAGAGACCCAGTACTTC. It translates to CASSSQRNQETQYF.

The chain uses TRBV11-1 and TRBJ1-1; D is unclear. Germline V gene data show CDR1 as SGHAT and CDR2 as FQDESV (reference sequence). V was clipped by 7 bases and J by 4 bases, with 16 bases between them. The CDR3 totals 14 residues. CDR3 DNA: TGTGCCAGCACGCCTCGGGCGCGTGGCACTGAAGCTTTCTTT. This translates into CASTPRARGTEAFF.

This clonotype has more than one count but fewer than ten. The CDR3, as DNA: TGTGCCAGCAGTTACGAGGGTTGGCCCGGGACTGAAGCTTTCTTT. Amino acids: CASSYEGWPGTEAFF. This chain uses TRBV6-2 or TRBV6-3 with TRBJ1-1; D is ambiguous. The CDR3 spans 15 residues. Trimming cost V 2 bases and J 5 bases, with 15 bases left between them. Germline lookup yields CDR1 MNHEY and CDR2 SVGEGT.

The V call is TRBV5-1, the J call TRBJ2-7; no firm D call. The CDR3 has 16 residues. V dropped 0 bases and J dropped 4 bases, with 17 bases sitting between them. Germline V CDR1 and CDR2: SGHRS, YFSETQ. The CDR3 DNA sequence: TGCGCCAGCAGCTTGGCCGAGGCTCCTGGCTTATACGAGCAGTACTTC. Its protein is CASSLAEAPGLYEQYF.

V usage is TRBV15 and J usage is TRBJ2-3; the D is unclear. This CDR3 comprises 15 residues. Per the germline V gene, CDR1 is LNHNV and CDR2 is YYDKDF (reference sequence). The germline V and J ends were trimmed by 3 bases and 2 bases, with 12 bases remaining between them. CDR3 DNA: TGTGCCACCAGCAGGGTATACGGTGACACAGATACGCAGTATTTT. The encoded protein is CATSRVYGDTDTQYF. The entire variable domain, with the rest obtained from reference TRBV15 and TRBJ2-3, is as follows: DAMVIQNPRYQVTQFGKPVTLSCSQTLNHNVMYWYQQKSSQAPKLLFHYYDKDFNNEADTPDNFQSRRPNTSFCFLDIRSPGLGDTAMYLCATSRVYGDTDTQYFGPGTRLTVL.

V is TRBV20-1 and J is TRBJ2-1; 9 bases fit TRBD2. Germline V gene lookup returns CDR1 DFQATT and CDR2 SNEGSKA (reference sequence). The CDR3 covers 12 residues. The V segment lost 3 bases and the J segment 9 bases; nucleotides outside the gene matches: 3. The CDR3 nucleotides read TGCAGTGCTAGTCTAGCGGGAAGTGAGCAGTTCTTC. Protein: CSASLAGSEQFF.

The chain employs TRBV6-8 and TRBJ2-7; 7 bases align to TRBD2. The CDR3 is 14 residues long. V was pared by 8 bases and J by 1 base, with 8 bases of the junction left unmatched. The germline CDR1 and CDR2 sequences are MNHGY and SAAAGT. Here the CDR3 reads CASVRAAGSYEQYF. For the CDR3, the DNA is TGTGCCAGCGTACGGGCAGCGGGGTCCTACGAGCAGTACTTC.

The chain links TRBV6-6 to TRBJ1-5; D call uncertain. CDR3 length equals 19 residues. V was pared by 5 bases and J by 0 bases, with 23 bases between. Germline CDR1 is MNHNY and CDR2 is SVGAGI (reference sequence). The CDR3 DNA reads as TGTGCCAGCAGTGATCGGGCTTACTCCCTCGTCTATAGCAATCAGCCCCAGCATTTT. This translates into CASSDRAYSLVYSNQPQHF.

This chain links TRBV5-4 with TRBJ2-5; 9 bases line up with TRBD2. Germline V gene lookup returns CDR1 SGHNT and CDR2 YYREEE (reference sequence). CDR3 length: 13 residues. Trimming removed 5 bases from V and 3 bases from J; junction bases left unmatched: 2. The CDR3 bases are TGTGCCAGCAGGACTAGCGGCAAAGAGACCCAGTACTTC. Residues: CASRTSGKETQYF.

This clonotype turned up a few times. CDR3 protein: CASSPGLDTQYF. The CDR3 DNA reads TGTGCCAGCAGCCCAGGCCTAGATACGCAGTATTTT. This chain connects TRBV11-3 to TRBJ2-3, with unresolved D. CDR3 length: 12 residues. Germline CDR1 and CDR2: SGHNT and YENEEA. The V and J ends lost 5 bases and 5 bases respectively, with 8 bases between them.

For the CDR3, the DNA is TGTGCCAGCAGCCTCCTGAGGGACGGTGAAGCTTTCTTT. It is translated as CASSLLRDGEAFF. This chain links TRBV6-1 with TRBJ1-1, with D possibly being TRBD1 (5 bases). Germline-derived CDR1 and CDR2 are MNHNS and SASEGT. This CDR3 spans 13 amino acids. V gave up 6 bases and J gave up 7 bases, with 15 bases separating them.

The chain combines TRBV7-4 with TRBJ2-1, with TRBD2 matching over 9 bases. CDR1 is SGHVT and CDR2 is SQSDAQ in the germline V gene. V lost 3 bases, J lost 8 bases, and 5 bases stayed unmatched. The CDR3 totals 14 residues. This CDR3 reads CASSFASGMDEQFF. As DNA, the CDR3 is TGTGCCAGCAGCTTTGCTAGCGGGATGGATGAGCAGTTCTTC.

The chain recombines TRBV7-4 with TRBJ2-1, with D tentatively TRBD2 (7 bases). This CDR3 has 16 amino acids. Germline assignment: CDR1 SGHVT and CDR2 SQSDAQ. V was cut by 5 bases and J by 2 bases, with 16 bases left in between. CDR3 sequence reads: CASSPPWGGPYNEQFF. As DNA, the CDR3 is TGTGCCAGCAGCCCCCCTTGGGGGGGCCCCTACAATGAGCAGTTCTTC.

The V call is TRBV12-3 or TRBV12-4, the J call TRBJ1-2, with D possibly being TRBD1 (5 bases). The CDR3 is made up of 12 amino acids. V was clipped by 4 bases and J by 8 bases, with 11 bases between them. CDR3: CASSSSGRGYTF. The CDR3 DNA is TGTGCCAGCAGTTCGTCAGGGCGGGGCTACACCTTC.

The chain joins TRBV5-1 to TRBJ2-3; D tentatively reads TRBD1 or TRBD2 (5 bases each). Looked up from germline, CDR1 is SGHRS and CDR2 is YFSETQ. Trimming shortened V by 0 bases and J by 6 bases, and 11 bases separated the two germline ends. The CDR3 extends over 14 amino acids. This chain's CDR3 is CASSLEGTRDTQYF. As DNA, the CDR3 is TGCGCCAGCAGCTTGGAAGGGACGCGGGATACGCAGTATTTT.

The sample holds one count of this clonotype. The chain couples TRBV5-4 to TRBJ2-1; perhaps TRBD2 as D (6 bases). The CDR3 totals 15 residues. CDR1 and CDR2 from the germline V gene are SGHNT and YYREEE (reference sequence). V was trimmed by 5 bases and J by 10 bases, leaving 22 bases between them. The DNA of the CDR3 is TGTGCCAGCAGGGCAGCGTGGCGGGATGCCCCCGAGCAGTTCTTC. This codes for CASRAAWRDAPEQFF.

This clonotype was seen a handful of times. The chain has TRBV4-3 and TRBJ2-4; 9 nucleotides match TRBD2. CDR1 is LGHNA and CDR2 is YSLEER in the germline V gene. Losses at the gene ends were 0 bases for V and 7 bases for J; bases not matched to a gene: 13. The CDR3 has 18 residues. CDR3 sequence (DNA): TGCGCCAGCAGCCAAGAATGGGCGGGAGGGGGGCCGGGCAACATTCAGTACTTC. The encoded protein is CASSQEWAGGGPGNIQYF.

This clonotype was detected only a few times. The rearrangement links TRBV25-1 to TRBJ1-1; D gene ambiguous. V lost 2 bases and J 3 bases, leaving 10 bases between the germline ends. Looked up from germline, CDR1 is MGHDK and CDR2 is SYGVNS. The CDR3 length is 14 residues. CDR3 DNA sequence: TGTGCCAGCAGTGAAGTTGGTTTGGACACTGAAGCTTTCTTT. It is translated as CASSEVGLDTEAFF. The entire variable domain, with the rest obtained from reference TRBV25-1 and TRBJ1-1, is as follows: EADIYQTPRYLVIGTGKKITLECSQTMGHDKMYWYQQDPGMELHLIHYSYGVNSTEKGDLSSESTVSRIRTEHFPLTLESARPSHTSQYLCASSEVGLDTEAFFGQGTRLTVV.

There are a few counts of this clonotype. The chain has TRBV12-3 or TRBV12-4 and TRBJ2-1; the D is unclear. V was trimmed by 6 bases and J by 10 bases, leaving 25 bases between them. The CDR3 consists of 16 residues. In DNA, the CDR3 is TGTGCCAGCAGACCCTGGCGGCGAGACCCCTCCCCGGAGCAGTTCTTC. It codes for CASRPWRRDPSPEQFF.

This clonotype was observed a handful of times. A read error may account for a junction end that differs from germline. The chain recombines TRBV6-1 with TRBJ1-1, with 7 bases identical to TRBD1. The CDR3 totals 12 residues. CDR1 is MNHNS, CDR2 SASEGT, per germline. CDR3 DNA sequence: TGCTACTTAGGACAGGTGAACACTGAAGCTTTCTTT. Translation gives CYLGQVNTEAFF.

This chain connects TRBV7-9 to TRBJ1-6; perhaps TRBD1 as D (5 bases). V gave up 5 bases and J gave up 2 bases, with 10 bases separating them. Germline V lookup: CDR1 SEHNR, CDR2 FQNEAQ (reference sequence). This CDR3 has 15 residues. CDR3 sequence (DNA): TGTGCCAGCAGCCCGACAGTAGCCTATAATTCACCCCTCCACTTT. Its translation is CASSPTVAYNSPLHF.

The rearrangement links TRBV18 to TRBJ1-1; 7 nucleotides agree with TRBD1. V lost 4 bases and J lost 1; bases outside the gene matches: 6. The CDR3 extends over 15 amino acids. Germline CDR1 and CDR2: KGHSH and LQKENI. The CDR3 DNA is TGTGCCAGCTCACAATCTGGGACAGAGAACACTGAAGCTTTCTTT. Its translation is CASSQSGTENTEAFF.

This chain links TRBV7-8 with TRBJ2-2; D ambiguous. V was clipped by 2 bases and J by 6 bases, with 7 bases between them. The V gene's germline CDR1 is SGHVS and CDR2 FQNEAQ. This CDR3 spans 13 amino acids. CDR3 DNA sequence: TGTGCCAGCAGCTTACGTTTCCCCGGGGAGCTGTTTTTT. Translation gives CASSLRFPGELFF.